Listed below are T cell receptor beta chains from one sample, sequenced in a study of shared T cell receptors in the human thymus. This table comes from immunoSEQ multiplex PCR, and its TCRdb copy is limited to in-frame clones, with some not included. The table includes hundreds of thousands of clones, roughly 94% detected once. Sequencing input: thymocytes. The receptor set was obtained from a human donor. Each CDR3 is given without its conserved first and last residue.

CDR3 length,V gene,J gene,CDR3 protein
10,TRBV10-3,TRBJ2-7,AISGMDLEEY
12,TRBV7-8,TRBJ2-7,ASSPSGYSYEQY
15,TRBV7-8,TRBJ2-4,ASSLGGTGVAKNIQY
13,TRBV7-2,TRBJ2-1,ASSLVVGSYNEQF
14,TRBV6-6,TRBJ1-1,ATVDPGARPGAEAF
14,TRBV28,TRBJ2-1,ASSLYQRKGPNEQF
15,TRBV28,TRBJ2-1,ASSLPPDRDAYNEQF
14,TRBV7-9,TRBJ2-5,ASSLGGGGRQETQY
18,TRBV19,TRBJ1-5,ASSMSHQVVDQGGNQPQH
13,TRBV28,TRBJ2-1,ASSSSGDSYNEQF
12,TRBV28,TRBJ1-1,ASVNRGRYTEAF
13,TRBV28,TRBJ1-2,ASSRLDRLYYGYT
14,TRBV15,TRBJ2-5,ATSRDKMASGKTQY
14,TRBV18,TRBJ2-7,ASSPQGGGKTYEQY
12,TRBV30,TRBJ2-5,AWSLGSREETQY
12,TRBV14,TRBJ1-1,ASSQMTVRSQAF
14,TRBV30,TRBJ2-2,AWSVKGTPDTGELF
12,TRBV30,TRBJ1-4,AWSADRVGEKLF
14,TRBV7-2,TRBJ1-5,ASSLAAGYSNQPQH
14,TRBV11-2,TRBJ2-6,ASSLRQVSGANVLT
11,TRBV4-1,TRBJ2-2,ASMEPGTGELF
14,TRBV28,TRBJ1-1,ASSLRGQGMNTEAF
14,TRBV5-6,TRBJ2-3,ASSLIGGPSTDTQY
14,TRBV27,TRBJ2-3,ASSQKREGGTDTQY
14,TRBV5-6,TRBJ2-3,ASSIVLWRGTDTQY
14,TRBV7-9,TRBJ2-4,ASKIEGTLAKNIQY
12,TRBV28,TRBJ2-3,ASSHRQVSDTQY
12,TRBV7-6,TRBJ2-7,ASSLRTGSYEQY
13,TRBV27,TRBJ1-2,ASSLGQAPNYGYT
13,TRBV27,TRBJ2-1,ASSLGSGKFNEQF
14,TRBV5-1,TRBJ2-3,ASSPPPSGRPDTQY
14,TRBV7-9,TRBJ2-7,ASSPRLEGKLRLQY
13,TRBV27,TRBJ1-2,ASSLSSTGLYGYT
11,TRBV6-1,TRBJ1-1,ASSVNLGRQAF
12,TRBV7-7,TRBJ2-5,ASSLREAVETQY
13,TRBV5-1,TRBJ2-3,ASSFCRAFTDTQY
15,TRBV14,TRBJ2-3,ASSQGLAGKGTDTQY
15,TRBV21-1,TRBJ2-7,ACRGSGRSRGPYEQY
14,TRBV5-1,TRBJ2-1,ASSYAGAITYNEQF
13,TRBV27,TRBJ2-3,ASSVGLAASDTQY
15,TRBV5-1,TRBJ1-2,ASSRGPGQVSCYGYT
18,TRBV28,TRBJ2-2,ASSLGSGLAGEGNTGELF
11,TRBV5-4,TRBJ2-1,ASSRTGGASQF
13,TRBV18,TRBJ2-7,ASSPYESFPYEQY
14,TRBV18,TRBJ2-1,ASSPRAGESSGEQF
12,TRBV10-3,TRBJ2-2,AIRGSSGNGELF
13,TRBV6-1,TRBJ2-7,ASSEEIRAPREQY
13,TRBV12-5,TRBJ1-2,ASGFLSNRGEGYT
11,TRBV29-1,TRBJ1-1,SVEVRWDTEAF
13,TRBV6-5,TRBJ1-5,ASSSRTGRNQPQH